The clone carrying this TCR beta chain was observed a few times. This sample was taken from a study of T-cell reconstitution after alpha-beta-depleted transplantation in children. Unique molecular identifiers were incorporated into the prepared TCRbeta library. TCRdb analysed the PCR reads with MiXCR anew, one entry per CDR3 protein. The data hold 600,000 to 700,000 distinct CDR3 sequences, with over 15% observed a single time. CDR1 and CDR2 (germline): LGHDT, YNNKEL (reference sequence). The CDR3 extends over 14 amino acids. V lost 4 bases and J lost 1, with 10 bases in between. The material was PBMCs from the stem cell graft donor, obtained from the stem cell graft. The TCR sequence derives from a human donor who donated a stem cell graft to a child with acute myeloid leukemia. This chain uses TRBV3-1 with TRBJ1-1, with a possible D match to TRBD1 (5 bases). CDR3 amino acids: CASSLTGQNTEAFF. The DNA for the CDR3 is TGTGCCAGCAGCCTCACCGGACAGAACACTGAAGCTTTCTTT.